The TCR beta chain under discussion was sequenced for a study of tumor and adjacent non-tumor tissue in lung cancer. The wider study: The patients, 10 men and four to six women, were roughly 30 to 85 with stage I to III disease. Samples averaged around 4.2 million productive TCRbeta reads each. Study results and limitations: TCR diversity was significantly greater in tumor than normal lung tissue.

Turning to this clonotype: The antigen remains unidentified.

This sample's RNA came from whole unsorted tissue. Chemotherapy-naive patients with new lung cancer underwent thoracic surgery in China, August–November 2014. Germline CDR1 is KGHSH and CDR2 is LQKENI. CDR3 size: 15 residues. V was clipped by 5 bases and J by 3 bases, with 14 bases between them. TCRbeta libraries were built with three rounds of nested PCR, modified from ARM-PCR. From the multiplex PCR reads, TCRdb called clonotypes with MiXCR, one entry per CDR3 protein. This table holds about 93,000 distinct CDR3 sequences, roughly 70% found once. The specimen sequenced was lung tumor tissue. This sequence joins TRBV18 and TRBJ2-1; D possibly corresponds to TRBD2 (7 bases). The source is a man aged 55 to 70 with non-small cell lung cancer. The CDR3 here is CASSNNREGYNEQFF. The CDR3 DNA sequence: TGTGCCAGCTCAAACAACAGGGAGGGCTACAATGAGCAGTTCTTC.